This T cell receptor (beta chain) appears in the sequencing data of a study of shared clonotypes between healthy human individuals. Study findings and constraints: Measured sharing among donors was expected to vary with sequencing depth. Memory subsets had estimated richness that was generally smaller than that of naive subsets. With four donors compared, approximately 5% of naive CD4 clonotypes were shared.

V shed 4 bases, J shed 7 bases, and the junction held 10 bases outside the gene matches. The CDR3 extends over 16 amino acids. Germline values: CDR1 SGHTA, CDR2 FQGNSA. Turning to this clone: As yet, its antigen is unknown.

Assay used: immunoSEQ multiplex PCR; TCRdb lists only in-frame clones, some missing. The data show millions of clones, around 95% seen once. The sequencing input was naive CD4+ T cells sorted from blood. Subset indicated: CD45RA+ positively selected. The clonotype comes from a man aged 18 to 29 in good health. The V gene is TRBV7-2, the J gene TRBJ1-6; 7 bases match TRBD1. The CDR3 DNA follows: TGTGCCAGCAGCTCCGGGAGGACAGGATCCAATTCACCCCTCCACTTT. Its protein product is CASSSGRTGSNSPLHF.